Listed here are 23 T cell receptor beta chains from one sample, sequenced in a study of blood T cell repertoires in COVID-19. Some clones are missing from TCRdb's copy, which holds only in-frame ones; the method was immunoSEQ multiplex PCR. The sample yields tens of thousands of clones, about 87% seen once. Sequencing input: peripheral blood. The receptors here all came from a human donor in a cohort sampled during active COVID-19.

V and J are TRBV3-1 (or the pseudogene TRBV3-2) and TRBJ1-2; the D gene is possibly TRBD1 (5 bases). The CDR3 is 13 amino acids. Germline V gene sequence: CDR1 LGHDT, CDR2 YNNKEL (reference sequence). The V end was cut by 5 bases, the J end by 4 bases, with 11 bases between. The CDR3 DNA follows: TGTGCCAGCAGCGGCAGGGTTGGCTATGGCTACACCTTC. This encodes CASSGRVGYGYTF.

The chain links TRBV2 to TRBJ1-2; TRBD1 matches 12 bases. The CDR3 has 14 residues. J lost 7 bases, V lost 6 bases, and 6 bases had no gene match. Germline CDR1 SNHLY, CDR2 FYNNEI. For the CDR3, the DNA is TGTGCCAGCAGAGTGGGACAGGGGGCGATTGGCTACACCTTC. Amino acids: CASRVGQGAIGYTF.

This clone was recorded once. The genes are TRBV4-1 and TRBJ2-1, with TRBD2 matching 9 bases. The CDR3 totals 17 residues. Unmatched junction bases numbered 7, after V lost 0 bases and J lost 4 bases. Germline values: CDR1 MGHRA, CDR2 YSYEKL. As DNA, the CDR3 is TGCGCCAGCAGCCAAGAAGGAGCGGGAGGCCCTTACAATGAGCAGTTCTTC. The encoded protein is CASSQEGAGGPYNEQFF.

The chain employs TRBV30 and TRBJ1-2; a possible D gene is TRBD1 (6 bases). Between the trimmed V and J ends, which lost 3 bases and 7 bases, there was a span of 12 bases. The CDR3 contains 12 residues. In germline, CDR1 is GTSNPN, CDR2 SVGIG (reference sequence). The CDR3 coding sequence is TGTGCCTGGAGCACGGGGGGCACTGGCTACACCTTC. It yields the protein CAWSTGGTGYTF.

The genes are TRBV18 and TRBJ1-1, with D possibly TRBD1 on 6 matching bases. Per the germline V gene, CDR1 is KGHSH and CDR2 is LQKENI. The ends were cut back, 3 bases at V and 1 base at J, with 9 bases in the middle. There are 14 residues in the CDR3. The CDR3 DNA follows: TGTGCCAGCTCACCCCGGGACACGAACACTGAAGCTTTCTTT. This gives the protein CASSPRDTNTEAFF.

The CDR3 DNA follows: TGTGCCAGCAGTTTTACAGGGTACGAGACCCAGTACTTC. Translation: CASSFTGYETQYF. V is TRBV27 and J is TRBJ2-5, with TRBD1 as a possible D gene (6 bases). This CDR3 is built from 13 residues. Germline V CDR1 and CDR2: MNHEY, SMNVEV (reference sequence). The V and J ends lost 3 bases and 5 bases respectively, with 10 bases between them.

J is TRBJ2-7 and V is TRBV7-6; the match to TRBD1 covers 11 bases. The CDR3 is made up of 16 amino acids. J was trimmed by 7 bases and V by 5 bases; bases with no gene match: 13. Germline assignment: CDR1 SGHVS and CDR2 FNYEAQ. The CDR3 DNA follows: TGTGCCAGCAGCCAACGATCCGGGACAGGGGGTAGTGAGCAGTACTTC. It yields the protein CASSQRSGTGGSEQYF.

This chain connects TRBV7-2 to TRBJ2-7; TRBD2 agrees at 9 bases. The CDR3 covers 15 residues. J lost 2 bases, V lost 1 base, and 3 bases had no gene match. Germline-derived CDR1 and CDR2 are SGHTA and FQGNSA. CDR3 nucleotide sequence: TGTGCCAGCAGCTTAGTTTCTAGCGGGACCTACGAGCAGTACTTC. This codes for CASSLVSSGTYEQYF.

This clone occurred a few times. The chain has TRBV5-1 and TRBJ2-3; no firm D call. Germline V gives CDR1 SGHRS, CDR2 YFSETQ. Trimming cost V 2 bases and J 3 bases, with 10 bases left between them. This CDR3 is 14 amino acids long. The CDR3 nucleotides are TGCGCCAGCAGCTTACCGCAGGTTACAGATACGCAGTATTTT. This encodes CASSLPQVTDTQYF.

This chain links TRBV7-8 with TRBJ1-6; 8 bases line up with TRBD1. V dropped 4 bases and J dropped 10; count of bases not matched to a gene: 9. The V gene's germline CDR1 is SGHVS and CDR2 FQNEAQ. The CDR3 covers 15 residues. In DNA, the CDR3 is TGTGCCAGCAGCTCCCGACAGGGGAGCGGGTCACCCCTCCACTTT. It specifies CASSSRQGSGSPLHF.

In DNA form, the CDR3 reads TGTGCCAGCAGTTACACGAGTGAGGATGGCTACACCTTC. Its protein product is CASSYTSEDGYTF. V usage is TRBV6-5 and J usage is TRBJ1-2; D is ambiguous. Germline CDR1 is MNHEY and CDR2 is SVGAGI. The CDR3 consists of 13 residues. Trimming pared 2 bases from V and 6 bases from J, leaving 10 bases between.

This chain uses TRBV15 with TRBJ1-2, with D uncertain. CDR3 length: 14 amino acids. Germline CDR1 LNHNV, CDR2 YYDKDF (reference sequence). Trimming took off 1 base at V and 4 bases at J, with 10 bases between the two ends. The CDR3 DNA reads TGTGCCACCAGCAGAGGACGGAGCCCCTATGGCTACACCTTC. This translates into CATSRGRSPYGYTF.

This chain uses TRBV19 with TRBJ2-7; 9 nucleotides agree with TRBD1. J was trimmed by 3 bases and V by 5 bases; bases with no gene match: 5. Per germline, CDR1 LNHDA and CDR2 SQIVND (reference sequence). The CDR3 is made up of 14 amino acids. CDR3 bases: TGTGCCAGTAGTCCAGGGACAGGGAACTACGAGCAGTACTTC. This translates into CASSPGTGNYEQYF.

V and J are TRBV3-1 (or the pseudogene TRBV3-2) and TRBJ2-3; TRBD1 is a possible D gene (5 bases). V was clipped by 4 bases and J by 2 bases, with 7 bases between them. Looked up from germline, CDR1 is LGHDT and CDR2 is YNNKEL (reference sequence). CDR3 length: 13 residues. The DNA for the CDR3 is TGTGCCAGCAGCCCAGGGCCCACAGATACGCAGTATTTT. Translated: CASSPGPTDTQYF.

This clone was picked up one time. Its ends do not fully match the called genes, so a read error is possible. This rearrangement joins TRBV7-7 to TRBJ2-1; 11 positions agree with TRBD1. CDR3 length equals 16 residues. The V gene's germline CDR1 is SSHAT and CDR2 FNYEAQ (reference sequence). CDR3: CASSLTGTGGYNEQFF. CDR3 nucleotide sequence: TGTGCTAGCAGCTTAACCGGGACAGGGGGTTACAATGAGCAGTTCTTC.

This chain joins TRBV5-5 and TRBJ2-3; 12 bases match TRBD2. V lost 3 bases to trimming and J lost 2 bases; unmatched junction nucleotides: 10. Germline CDR1 SGHKS, CDR2 YYEKEE (reference sequence). CDR3 length: 18 residues. Here the CDR3 reads CASSWSLAGGLVTDTQYF. The CDR3 DNA is TGTGCCAGCAGCTGGAGCCTAGCGGGGGGGCTGGTCACAGATACGCAGTATTTT. The whole variable domain, filled in from reference TRBV5-5 and TRBJ2-3, reads DAGVTQSPTHLIKTRGQQVTLRCSPISGHKSVSWYQQVLGQGPQFIFQYYEKEERGRGNFPDRFSARQFPNYSSELNVNALLLGDSALYLCASSWSLAGGLVTDTQYFGPGTRLTVL.

This chain uses TRBV9 with TRBJ1-3, with D possibly matching TRBD1 (6 bases). Germline-derived CDR1 and CDR2 are SGDLS and YYNGEE. This CDR3 has 15 amino acids. The V gene lost 0 bases and the J gene lost 8 bases, with 15 bases spanning the gap. As DNA, the CDR3 is TGTGCCAGCAGCGTAGTAGGGGGGGGCTTGGACACCATATATTTT. Its protein is CASSVVGGGLDTIYF. Filled out from reference TRBV9 and TRBJ1-3, the complete variable domain reads DSGVTQTPKHLITATGQRVTLRCSPRSGDLSVYWYQQSLDQGLQFLIQYYNGEERAKGNILERFSAQQFPDLHSELNLSSLELGDSALYFCASSVVGGGLDTIYFGEGSWLTVV.

This chain uses TRBV9 with TRBJ1-3; 9 bases map to TRBD1. CDR3 length: 18 residues. With V trimmed by 3 bases and J by 0 bases, 10 bases remained unmatched. Germline V gives CDR1 SGDLS, CDR2 YYNGEE. The CDR3 DNA follows: TGTGCCAGCAGCGCGTTACCGGGACAGGGAGGCTCTGGAAACACCATATATTTT. Residues: CASSALPGQGGSGNTIYF.

The genes are TRBV5-1 and TRBJ1-1, with D maybe TRBD1 (6 bases). CDR1 SGHRS and CDR2 YFSETQ come from the germline V gene. V shed 3 bases and J shed 3 bases, with 12 bases lying between them. The CDR3 loop spans 14 amino acids. Written as DNA, the CDR3 is TGCGCCAGCAGCTGGGGGCTCGCAGACACTGAAGCTTTCTTT. The encoded protein is CASSWGLADTEAFF.

This clone was detected only a few times. The rearrangement uses TRBV2 and TRBJ1-5; D is uncertain. V was trimmed by 5 bases and J by 9 bases, leaving 23 bases between them. CDR1 and CDR2 (germline): SNHLY, FYNNEI. The CDR3 contains 16 residues. This CDR3 is CASSHRGVDIHAPQHF. As DNA, the CDR3 is TGTGCCAGCAGTCACCGCGGGGTGGATATCCATGCGCCCCAGCATTTT.

The chain links TRBV11-3 to TRBJ2-1; D is perhaps TRBD1 (6 bases). Germline V gene sequence: CDR1 SGHNT, CDR2 YENEEA. The CDR3 runs 16 residues. The V end was cut by 1 base, the J end by 2 bases, with 12 bases between. In nucleotides, the CDR3 is TGTGCCAGCAGCTTAGGGGTTCAGGGGCCCTACAATGAGCAGTTCTTC. Amino acids: CASSLGVQGPYNEQFF. The complete variable domain, with remaining parts taken from reference TRBV11-3 and TRBJ2-1, reads EAGVVQSPRYKIIEKKQPVAFWCNPISGHNTLYWYLQNLGQGPELLIRYENEEAVDDSQLPKDRFSAERLKGVDSTLKIQPAELGDSAVYLCASSLGVQGPYNEQFFGPGTRLTVL.

J is TRBJ2-3 and V is TRBV27; 7 nucleotides line up with TRBD1. J gave up 5 bases and V 3 bases, and 5 bases lay outside the gene matches. This CDR3 comprises 14 residues. Germline V gene lookup returns CDR1 MNHEY and CDR2 SMNVEV (reference sequence). CDR3: CASSLARGIDTQYF. CDR3 nucleotides: TGTGCCAGCAGTTTGGCCAGGGGGATAGATACGCAGTATTTT.

The chain joins TRBV7-9 to TRBJ2-3; 9 nucleotides line up with TRBD2. Germline lookup yields CDR1 SEHNR and CDR2 FQNEAQ (reference sequence). The trim removed 5 bases at V and 4 bases at J, leaving 4 bases unmatched. The CDR3 length is 14 residues. Here the CDR3 DNA reads TGTGCCAGCAGCCCGGGACTAGCCCCAGATACGCAGTATTTT. Encoded protein: CASSPGLAPDTQYF.